The present TCR beta chain was sequenced within a study of cytomegalovirus exposure and HLA in healthy donors. Sequencing was performed with immunoSEQ multiplex PCR; in TCRdb, only in-frame clones are kept and a portion is missing. This table has about 78,000 clones, approximately 95% appearing once. General study findings and limits: Specificity for CMV antigens was confirmed in vitro for a few of the CMV-associated chains. The investigators catalogued some 160 TCR beta chains as cytomegalovirus-associated.

Of note for this clone: The target antigen is unknown.

V gave up 2 bases and J gave up 8 bases; unmatched junction bases: 9. Germline-derived CDR1 and CDR2 are LNHDA and SQIVND (reference sequence). This CDR3 comprises 15 residues. This chain uses TRBV19 with TRBJ2-1; 7 nucleotides align to TRBD1. The sequenced sample was PBMCs. The TCR comes from a young man in good health and CMV-seropositive. The CDR3 region has the DNA TGTGCCAGTAGTATAAAGGGGGCGAGTCGCGATGAGCAGTTCTTC. Encoded protein: CASSIKGASRDEQFF.